What follows are 12 T cell receptor beta chains derived from one specimen sequenced in a study of T cell repertoires in cytomegalovirus infection. TCRdb re-called the reads through MiXCR, storing one row per CDR3 protein. This table holds 290,000 or so distinct CDR3 sequences, about a tenth found once. The sequenced material came from PBMCs. Every receptor here comes from a human donor in good health (CMV status not recorded). Some clones in this sample may be carry-over from other donors' samples.

This clonotype has a count of ten or more. The chain employs TRBV18 and TRBJ1-6, with 8 bases aligning to TRBD1. Germline V gene sequence: CDR1 KGHSH, CDR2 LQKENI. This CDR3 comprises 15 residues. Trimming cost V 4 bases and J 7 bases; bases outside gene matches: 6. CDR3 residues: CASSRSDRGNSPLHF. Here the CDR3 DNA reads TGTGCCAGCTCACGCTCAGACAGGGGAAATTCACCCCTCCACTTT.

This clonotype turned up a few times. The chain uses TRBV2 and TRBJ1-1; the D gene is possibly TRBD1 (5 bases). V lost 4 bases and J 3 bases, leaving 9 bases between the germline ends. This CDR3 contains 13 residues. CDR1 and CDR2 from the germline V gene are SNHLY and FYNNEI. CDR3 nucleotide sequence: TGTGCCAGCAGTGGGAAGGGGTACACTGAAGCTTTCTTT. This translates into CASSGKGYTEAFF.

There are a few counts of this clonotype. The CDR3, as DNA: TGCAGTGCTATTGTACAGGGGAGGAATCAGCCCCAGCATTTT. Translating gives CSAIVQGRNQPQHF. The chain has TRBV20-1 and TRBJ1-5, with 7 bases aligning to TRBD1. Germline CDR1 and CDR2: DFQATT and SNEGSKA (reference sequence). CDR3 length: 14 residues. V lost 4 bases and J lost 4; bases outside the gene matches: 7.

This clonotype was found many times. This chain connects TRBV7-2 to TRBJ2-3; D remains ambiguous. Germline CDR1 SGHTA, CDR2 FQGNSA. The CDR3 is 14 residues long. V lost 3 bases and J lost 4, with 11 bases in between. This CDR3 reads CASSFLEEPDTQYF. The CDR3 coding sequence is TGTGCCAGCAGCTTCCTTGAAGAACCAGATACGCAGTATTTT. The entire variable domain, with the rest obtained from reference TRBV7-2 and TRBJ2-3, is as follows: GAGVSQSPSNKVTEKGKDVELRCDPISGHTALYWYRQSLGQGLEFLIYFQGNSAPDKSGLPSDRFSAERTGGSVSTLTIQRTQQEDSAVYLCASSFLEEPDTQYFGPGTRLTVL.

This clonotype was counted many times. In DNA, the CDR3 is TGTGCCAGCAGTTTAGATATGGGGGGGGCGAAGTACGTC. Translation gives CASSLDMGGAKYV. The chain couples TRBV28 to TRBJ2-7; possibly TRBD2 for D (7 bases). Trimming removed 2 bases from V and 11 bases from J, with 16 bases in between. The V gene's germline CDR1 is MDHEN and CDR2 SYDVKM. This CDR3 has 13 residues.

The rearrangement joins TRBV20-1 to TRBJ2-1; no definite D call. Trimming shortened V by 5 bases and J by 0 bases, and 11 bases separated the two germline ends. CDR3 length equals 14 residues. From germline, CDR1 is DFQATT and CDR2 SNEGSKA (reference sequence). The DNA of the CDR3 is TGCAGTGCTGAAACCCCGAGCTCCTACAATGAGCAGTTCTTC. Amino acid sequence: CSAETPSSYNEQFF.

Ten or more counts support this clonotype. The chain uses TRBV27 and TRBJ1-5, with a weak D call TRBD1 (6 bases). The length of the CDR3 is 16 residues. The germline V gene has CDR1 MNHEY and CDR2 SMNVEV (reference sequence). The germline V and J ends were trimmed by 6 bases and 0 bases, with 15 bases remaining between them. The DNA of the CDR3 is TGTGCCAGCAGGGGCAGGGGAGAAAATAGCAATCAGCCCCAGCATTTT. This codes for CASRGRGENSNQPQHF.

In this sample, this clonotype turned up many times. The J gene is TRBJ1-1, the V gene TRBV5-6; the D gene is possibly TRBD1 (5 bases). This CDR3 has 14 amino acids. V lost 2 bases, J lost 0 bases, and 8 bases lay in between. Germline lookup yields CDR1 SGHDT and CDR2 YYEEEE. CDR3 coding DNA: TGTGCCAGCAGCTTCTACAGGATGAACACTGAAGCTTTCTTT. It translates to CASSFYRMNTEAFF.

In its sample, this clonotype was seen many times. The J gene is TRBJ2-2, the V gene TRBV7-2; 10 nucleotides match TRBD2. The CDR3 runs 17 residues. CDR1 is SGHTA, CDR2 FQGNSA, per germline. Trimming removed 4 bases from V and 4 bases from J; junction bases left unmatched: 9. CDR3 bases: TGTGCCAGCAGCTCCTCTCGACTAGCGGGTGTCACCGGGGAGCTGTTTTTT. It encodes CASSSSRLAGVTGELFF. The whole variable domain, filled in from reference TRBV7-2 and TRBJ2-2, reads GAGVSQSPSNKVTEKGKDVELRCDPISGHTALYWYRQSLGQGLEFLIYFQGNSAPDKSGLPSDRFSAERTGGSVSTLTIQRTQQEDSAVYLCASSSSRLAGVTGELFFGEGSRLTVL.

This clonotype was recorded at least ten times. The chain has TRBV7-3 and TRBJ2-1; possible D gene TRBD1, 6 bases. This CDR3 has 15 residues. Trimming removed 0 bases at V and 9 bases at J, with 15 bases between. Germline assignment: CDR1 SGHTA and CDR2 FQGTGA. The chain's CDR3 is CASSLTTLGAGEQFF. CDR3 bases: TGTGCCAGCAGCTTAACAACTCTGGGGGCAGGTGAGCAGTTCTTC.

This clonotype showed up many times. The V gene is TRBV28, the J gene TRBJ2-7, with TRBD1 identical over 9 bases. Germline CDR1 MDHEN, CDR2 SYDVKM. V lost 6 bases and J lost 3; bases outside the gene matches: 3. The CDR3 is 13 residues long. CDR3 nucleotide sequence: TGTGCCAGCAGACCGGACAGGGGCTACGAGCAGTACGTC. The encoded protein is CASRPDRGYEQYV.

This clonotype has ten or more counts. The chain carries TRBV7-8 and TRBJ2-7; D unresolved. CDR3 length: 12 amino acids. V was clipped by 0 bases and J by 4 bases, with 4 bases between them. The germline V gene encodes CDR1 SGHVS and CDR2 FQNEAQ. CDR3 nucleotides: TGTGCCAGCAGCTTAGCCCCGTACGAGCAGTACTTC. This sequence encodes CASSLAPYEQYF.